Listed below are T cell receptor beta chains from one sample, sequenced in a study of blood T cell repertoires in COVID-19. TCRdb's copy holds only in-frame clones and misses some; the assay was immunoSEQ multiplex PCR. The sample records a few hundred thousand clones, about four fifths being singletons. The specimen was peripheral blood. These receptors all come from a woman aged 18-29 years with acute or convalescent COVID-19. Both conserved end residues are trimmed from each CDR3. Fields, in order: CDR3 length, V gene, J gene, CDR3 protein.

len: 12
v_gene: TRBV19
j_gene: TRBJ2-2
CDR3aa: ASSYSQGAGELF

len: 13
v_gene: TRBV19
j_gene: TRBJ1-5
CDR3aa: ASSEELAGHQPQH

len: 13
v_gene: TRBV6-2/TRBV6-3
j_gene: TRBJ2-1
CDR3aa: ASSYKLNPYNEQF

len: 12
v_gene: TRBV19
j_gene: TRBJ2-2
CDR3aa: ASRSGRSSGELF

len: 13
v_gene: TRBV11-2
j_gene: TRBJ1-1
CDR3aa: ASSHGKTVGTEAF

len: 15
v_gene: TRBV7-6
j_gene: TRBJ2-1
CDR3aa: ASSLFRDRGPYNEQF

len: 14
v_gene: TRBV5-1
j_gene: TRBJ2-6
CDR3aa: ASSTLPGVGANVLT

len: 13
v_gene: TRBV19
j_gene: TRBJ2-7
CDR3aa: ASSISGGLPHEQY

len: 11
v_gene: TRBV28
j_gene: TRBJ2-5
CDR3aa: ASSSSGQETQY

len: 14
v_gene: TRBV5-4
j_gene: TRBJ1-6
CDR3aa: ASSFGQGHRRSPLH

len: 12
v_gene: TRBV11-2
j_gene: TRBJ2-5
CDR3aa: ASSPPVGSETQY

len: 13
v_gene: TRBV6-2/TRBV6-3
j_gene: TRBJ1-1
CDR3aa: ASSYDIQGNTEAF

len: 13
v_gene: TRBV25-1
j_gene: TRBJ2-7
CDR3aa: ASSESDRASREQY

len: 12
v_gene: TRBV5-6
j_gene: TRBJ1-1
CDR3aa: ASSLLGDATEAF

len: 16
v_gene: TRBV3-1/TRBV3-2
j_gene: TRBJ2-7
CDR3aa: ASSQDPQLAGEPHEQY

len: 12
v_gene: TRBV24-1
j_gene: TRBJ2-1
CDR3aa: ATSDRGQHNEQF

len: 12
v_gene: TRBV15
j_gene: TRBJ1-5
CDR3aa: ATSREGQGEPQH

len: 15
v_gene: TRBV7-8
j_gene: TRBJ2-3
CDR3aa: ASSFRQGASRTDTQY

len: 15
v_gene: TRBV6-2/TRBV6-3
j_gene: TRBJ1-1
CDR3aa: ASSYRTGAIVGTEAF

len: 14
v_gene: TRBV6-1
j_gene: TRBJ2-3
CDR3aa: ASSEWWEGSTDTQY

len: 13
v_gene: TRBV18
j_gene: TRBJ2-1
CDR3aa: ASSHGTGGANEQF

len: 12
v_gene: TRBV7-9
j_gene: TRBJ1-6
CDR3aa: ASSITASNSPLH

len: 11
v_gene: TRBV6-5
j_gene: TRBJ1-2
CDR3aa: ASRSVGGYGYT

len: 15
v_gene: TRBV27
j_gene: TRBJ2-1
CDR3aa: ASRRIQTSGSTNEQF

len: 14
v_gene: TRBV21-1
j_gene: TRBJ1-1
CDR3aa: ASSKDGQGAKVEAF

len: 14
v_gene: TRBV25-1
j_gene: TRBJ1-1
CDR3aa: ASSEPGTGGGTEAF

len: 10
v_gene: TRBV30
j_gene: TRBJ2-1
CDR3aa: AWSGQAGRQF

len: 13
v_gene: TRBV29-1
j_gene: TRBJ2-5
CDR3aa: SVERFGQGAETQY